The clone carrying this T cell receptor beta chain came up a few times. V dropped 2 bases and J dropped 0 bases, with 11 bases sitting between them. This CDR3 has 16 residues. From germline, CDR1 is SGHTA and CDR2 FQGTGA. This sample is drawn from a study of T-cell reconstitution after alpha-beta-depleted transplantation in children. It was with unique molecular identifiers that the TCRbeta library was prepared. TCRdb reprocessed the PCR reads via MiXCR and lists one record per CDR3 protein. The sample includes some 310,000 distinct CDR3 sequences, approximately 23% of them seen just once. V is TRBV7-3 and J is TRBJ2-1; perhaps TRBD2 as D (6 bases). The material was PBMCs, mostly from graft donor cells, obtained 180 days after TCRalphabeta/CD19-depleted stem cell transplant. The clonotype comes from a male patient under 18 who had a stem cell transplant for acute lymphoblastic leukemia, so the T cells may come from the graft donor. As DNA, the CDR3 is TGTGCCAGCAGCTTATTTAGCGGCAGCTCCTACAATGAGCAGTTCTTC. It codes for CASSLFSGSSYNEQFF.